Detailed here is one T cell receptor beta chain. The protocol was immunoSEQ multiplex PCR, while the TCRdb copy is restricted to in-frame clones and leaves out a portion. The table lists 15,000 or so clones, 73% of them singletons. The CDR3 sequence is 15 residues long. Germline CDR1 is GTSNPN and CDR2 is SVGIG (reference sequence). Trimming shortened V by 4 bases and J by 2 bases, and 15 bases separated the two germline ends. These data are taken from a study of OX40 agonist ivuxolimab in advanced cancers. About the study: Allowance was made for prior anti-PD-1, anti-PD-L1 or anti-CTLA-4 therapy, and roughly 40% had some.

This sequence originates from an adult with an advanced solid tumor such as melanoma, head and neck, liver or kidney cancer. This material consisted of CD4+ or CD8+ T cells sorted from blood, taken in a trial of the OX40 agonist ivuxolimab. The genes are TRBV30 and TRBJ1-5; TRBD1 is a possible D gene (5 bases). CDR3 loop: CAWNPGRGGNQPQHF. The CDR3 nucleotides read TGTGCCTGGAACCCCGGCCGGGGGGGCAATCAGCCCCAGCATTTT.